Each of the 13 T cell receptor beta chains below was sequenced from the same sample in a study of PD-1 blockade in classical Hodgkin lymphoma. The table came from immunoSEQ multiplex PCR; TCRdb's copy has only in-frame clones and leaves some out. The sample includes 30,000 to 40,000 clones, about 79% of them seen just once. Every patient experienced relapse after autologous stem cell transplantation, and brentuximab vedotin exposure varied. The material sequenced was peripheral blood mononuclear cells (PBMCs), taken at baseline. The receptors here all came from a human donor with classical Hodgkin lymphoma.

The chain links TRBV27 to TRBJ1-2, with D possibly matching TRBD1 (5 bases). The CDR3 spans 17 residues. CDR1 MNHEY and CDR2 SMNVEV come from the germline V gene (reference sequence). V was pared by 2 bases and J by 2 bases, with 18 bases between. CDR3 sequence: CASSLLSPGTGNYGYTF. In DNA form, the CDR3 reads TGTGCCAGCAGTTTACTTAGTCCCGGGACGGGGAACTATGGCTACACCTTC.

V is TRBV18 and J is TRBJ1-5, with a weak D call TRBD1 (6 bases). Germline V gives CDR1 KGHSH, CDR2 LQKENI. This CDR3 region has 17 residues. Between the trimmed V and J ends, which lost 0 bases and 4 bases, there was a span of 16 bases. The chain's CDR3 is CASSPPGKGGMNQPQHF. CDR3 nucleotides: TGTGCCAGCTCACCACCGGGTAAAGGGGGTATGAATCAGCCCCAGCATTTT.

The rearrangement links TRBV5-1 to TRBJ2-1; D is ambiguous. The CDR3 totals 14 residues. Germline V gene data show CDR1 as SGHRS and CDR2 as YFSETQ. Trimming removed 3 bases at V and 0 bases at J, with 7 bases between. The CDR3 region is CASSYRGSYNEQFF. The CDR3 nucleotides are TGCGCCAGCAGCTACAGAGGCTCCTACAATGAGCAGTTCTTC.

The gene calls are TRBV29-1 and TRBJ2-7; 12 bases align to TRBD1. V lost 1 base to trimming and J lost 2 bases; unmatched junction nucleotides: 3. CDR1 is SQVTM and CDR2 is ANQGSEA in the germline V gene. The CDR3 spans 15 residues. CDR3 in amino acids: CSVEGGQGAPYEQYF. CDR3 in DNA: TGCAGCGTTGAAGGGGGACAGGGGGCCCCCTACGAGCAGTACTTC.

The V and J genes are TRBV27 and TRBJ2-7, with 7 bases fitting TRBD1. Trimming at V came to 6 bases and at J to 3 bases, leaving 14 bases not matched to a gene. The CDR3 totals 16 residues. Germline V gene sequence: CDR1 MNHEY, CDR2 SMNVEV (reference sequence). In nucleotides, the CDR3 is TGTGCCAGCAGATCAATCAGCCGGGACAGAGACTACGAGCAGTACTTC. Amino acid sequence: CASRSISRDRDYEQYF.

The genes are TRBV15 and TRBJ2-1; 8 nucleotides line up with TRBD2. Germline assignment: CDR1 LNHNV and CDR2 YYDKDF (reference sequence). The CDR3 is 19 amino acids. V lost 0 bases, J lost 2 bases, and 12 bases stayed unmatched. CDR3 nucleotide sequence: TGTGCCACCAGCAGAGATAACGCGGGAGGAACTGGCCCCTACAATGAGCAGTTCTTC. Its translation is CATSRDNAGGTGPYNEQFF.

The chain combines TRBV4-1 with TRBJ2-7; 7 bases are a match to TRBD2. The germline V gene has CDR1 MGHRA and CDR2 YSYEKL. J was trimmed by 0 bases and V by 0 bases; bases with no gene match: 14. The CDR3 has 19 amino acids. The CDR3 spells CASSQDGLVGHSSSYEQYF. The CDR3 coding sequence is TGCGCCAGCAGCCAAGACGGACTAGTCGGCCATAGTAGCTCCTACGAGCAGTACTTC.

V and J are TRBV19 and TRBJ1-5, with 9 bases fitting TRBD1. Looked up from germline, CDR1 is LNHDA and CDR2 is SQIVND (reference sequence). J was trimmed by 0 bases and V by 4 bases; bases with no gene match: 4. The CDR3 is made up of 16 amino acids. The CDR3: CASSRTGALSNQPQHF. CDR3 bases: TGTGCCAGTAGTAGGACAGGGGCCCTTAGCAATCAGCCCCAGCATTTT.

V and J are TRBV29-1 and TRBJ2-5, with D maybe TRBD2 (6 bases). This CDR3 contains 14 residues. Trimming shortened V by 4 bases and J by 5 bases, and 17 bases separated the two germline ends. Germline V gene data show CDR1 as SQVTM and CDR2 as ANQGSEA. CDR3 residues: CSVAGDGKSETQYF. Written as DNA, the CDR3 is TGCAGCGTTGCGGGGGACGGAAAGTCCGAGACCCAGTACTTC. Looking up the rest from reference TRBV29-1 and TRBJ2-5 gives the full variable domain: SAVISQKPSRDICQRGTSLTIQCQVDSQVTMMFWYRQQPGQSLTLIATANQGSEATYESGFVIDKFPISRPNLTFSTLTVSNMSPEDSSIYLCSVAGDGKSETQYFGPGTRLLVL.

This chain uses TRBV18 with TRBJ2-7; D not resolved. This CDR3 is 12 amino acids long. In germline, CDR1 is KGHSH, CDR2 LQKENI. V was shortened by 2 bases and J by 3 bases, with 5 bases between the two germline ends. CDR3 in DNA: TGTGCCAGCTCACCAGGGGACTACGAGCAGTACTTC. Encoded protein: CASSPGDYEQYF.

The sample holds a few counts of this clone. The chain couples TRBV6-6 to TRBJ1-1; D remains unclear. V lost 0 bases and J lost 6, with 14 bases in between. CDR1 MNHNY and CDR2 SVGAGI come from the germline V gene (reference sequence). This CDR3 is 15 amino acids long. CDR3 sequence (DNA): TGTGCCAGCAGTTACTCGCAAGGGTGGATAGCTGAAGCTTTCTTT. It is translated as CASSYSQGWIAEAFF.

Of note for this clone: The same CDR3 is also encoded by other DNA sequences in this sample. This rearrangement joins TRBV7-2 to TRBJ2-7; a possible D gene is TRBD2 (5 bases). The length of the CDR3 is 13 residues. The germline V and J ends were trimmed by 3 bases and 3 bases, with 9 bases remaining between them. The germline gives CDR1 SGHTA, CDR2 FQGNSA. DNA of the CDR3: TGTGCCAGCAGCTTTGGACTGATCTACGAGCAGTACTTC. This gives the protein CASSFGLIYEQYF.

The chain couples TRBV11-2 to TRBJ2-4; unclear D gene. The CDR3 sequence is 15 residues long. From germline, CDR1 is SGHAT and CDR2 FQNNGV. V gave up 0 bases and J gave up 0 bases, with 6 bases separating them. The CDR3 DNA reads TGTGCCAGCAGCTTAGATCCCATAGCCAAAAACATTCAGTACTTC. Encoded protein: CASSLDPIAKNIQYF. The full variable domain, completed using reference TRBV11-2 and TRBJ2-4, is EAGVAQSPRYKIIEKRQSVAFWCNPISGHATLYWYQQILGQGPKLLIQFQNNGVVDDSQLPKDRFSAERLKGVDSTLKIQPAKLEDSAVYLCASSLDPIAKNIQYFGAGTRLSVL.